This T cell receptor beta chain came from a study of radiotherapy plus CTLA-4 blockade in lung cancer. Across the study: Roughly 17% of patients responded objectively, and roughly 30% achieved disease control.

Focal radiation plus CTLA-4 blockade with ipilimumab was given to patients with chemo-refractory metastatic non-small-cell lung cancer. Per the germline V gene, CDR1 is SGDLS and CDR2 is YYNGEE. The CDR3 consists of 20 residues. V lost 0 bases, J lost 0 bases, and 14 bases stayed unmatched. Here immunoSEQ multiplex PCR was the method, and the copy in TCRdb shows in-frame clones only, minus some. The data show about 80,000 clones, 78% seen once. The chain uses TRBV9 and TRBJ2-1; 8 bases are a match to TRBD2. The source material was peripheral blood, sampled from a patient treated with radiotherapy plus ipilimumab. This TCR was sampled from a human donor with non-small cell lung cancer whose response to radiotherapy plus ipilimumab could not be evaluated. Some clones in this sample may be carry-over from other donors' samples. CDR3 nucleotides: TGTGCCAGCAGCGTAGCCCCAGGGGTTAGCGGGGATCCCTCCTACAATGAGCAGTTCTTC. Translating gives CASSVAPGVSGDPSYNEQFF.